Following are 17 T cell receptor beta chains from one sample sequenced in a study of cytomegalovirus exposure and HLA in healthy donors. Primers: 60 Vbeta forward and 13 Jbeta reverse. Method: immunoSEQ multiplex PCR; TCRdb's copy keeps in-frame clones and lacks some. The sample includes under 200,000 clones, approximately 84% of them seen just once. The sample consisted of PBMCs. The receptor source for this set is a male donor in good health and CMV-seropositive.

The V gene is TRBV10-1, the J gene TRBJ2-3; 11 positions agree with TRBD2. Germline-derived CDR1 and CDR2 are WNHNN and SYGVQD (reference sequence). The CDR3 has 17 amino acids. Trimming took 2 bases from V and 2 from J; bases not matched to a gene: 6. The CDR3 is CASSEPRLAGFTDTQYF. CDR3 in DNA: TGCGCCAGCAGTGAGCCTAGACTAGCGGGATTCACAGATACGCAGTATTTT.

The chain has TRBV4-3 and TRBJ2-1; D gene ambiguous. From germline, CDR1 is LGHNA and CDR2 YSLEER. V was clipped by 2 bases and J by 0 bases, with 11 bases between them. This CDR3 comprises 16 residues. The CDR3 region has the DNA TGCGCCAGCAGCCAAACCCCCTCTAGCTCCTACAATGAGCAGTTCTTC. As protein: CASSQTPSSSYNEQFF.

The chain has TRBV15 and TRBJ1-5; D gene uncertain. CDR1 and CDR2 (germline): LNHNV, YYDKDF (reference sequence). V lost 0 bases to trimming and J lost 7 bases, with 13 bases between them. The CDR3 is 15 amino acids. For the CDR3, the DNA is TGTGCCACCAGCAGAGAAGTACCGGGGATACAGCCCCAGCATTTT. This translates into CATSREVPGIQPQHF.

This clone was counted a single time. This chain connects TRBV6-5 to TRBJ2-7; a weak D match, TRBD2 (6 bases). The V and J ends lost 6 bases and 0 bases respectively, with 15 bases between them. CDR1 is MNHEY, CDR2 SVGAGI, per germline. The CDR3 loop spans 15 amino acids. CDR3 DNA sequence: TGTGCCAGCAGAGATTCGGAGGGTAGCTCCTACGAGCAGTACTTC. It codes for CASRDSEGSSYEQYF.

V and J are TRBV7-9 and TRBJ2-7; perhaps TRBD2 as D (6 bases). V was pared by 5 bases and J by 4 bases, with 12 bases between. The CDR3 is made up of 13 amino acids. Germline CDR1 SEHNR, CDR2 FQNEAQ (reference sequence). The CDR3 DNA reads TGTGCCAGCAGCCCGGAGGGACGGTACGAGCAGTACTTC. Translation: CASSPEGRYEQYF.

Here the CDR3 reads CASSLDLTTNYGYTF. CDR3 nucleotide sequence: TGTGCCAGCAGCTTGGATCTAACTACTAACTATGGCTACACCTTC. J is TRBJ1-2 and V is TRBV5-4; D ambiguous. CDR3 length: 15 residues. Trimming took 0 bases from V and 0 from J, leaving 9 bases between them. Per germline, CDR1 SGHNT and CDR2 YYREEE (reference sequence). The full variable domain, its missing parts supplied by reference TRBV5-4 and TRBJ1-2, is ETGVTQSPTHLIKTRGQQVTLRCSSQSGHNTVSWYQQALGQGPQFIFQYYREEENGRGNFPPRFSGLQFPNYSSELNVNALELDDSALYLCASSLDLTTNYGYTFGSGTRLTVV.

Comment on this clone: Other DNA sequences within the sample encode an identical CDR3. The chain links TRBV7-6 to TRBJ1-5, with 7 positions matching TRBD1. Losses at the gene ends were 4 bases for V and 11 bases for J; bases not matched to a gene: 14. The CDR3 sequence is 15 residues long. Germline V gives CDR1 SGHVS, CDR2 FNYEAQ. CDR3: CASSSEPGGHTAQHF. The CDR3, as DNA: TGTGCCAGCAGCTCGGAACCAGGGGGACACACCGCCCAGCATTTT.

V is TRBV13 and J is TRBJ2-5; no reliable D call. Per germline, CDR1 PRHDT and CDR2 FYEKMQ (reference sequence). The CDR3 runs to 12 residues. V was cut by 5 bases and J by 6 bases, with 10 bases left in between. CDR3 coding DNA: TGTGCCAGCAGCCCATTAAGCCAGACCCAGTACTTC. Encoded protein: CASSPLSQTQYF.

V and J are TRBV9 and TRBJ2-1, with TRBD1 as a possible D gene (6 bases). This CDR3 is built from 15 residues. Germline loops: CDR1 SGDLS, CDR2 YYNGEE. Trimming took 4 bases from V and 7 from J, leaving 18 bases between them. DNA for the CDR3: TGTGCCAGCAGCACACAGCGGCCAGGGGTGAATGAGCAGTTCTTC. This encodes CASSTQRPGVNEQFF.

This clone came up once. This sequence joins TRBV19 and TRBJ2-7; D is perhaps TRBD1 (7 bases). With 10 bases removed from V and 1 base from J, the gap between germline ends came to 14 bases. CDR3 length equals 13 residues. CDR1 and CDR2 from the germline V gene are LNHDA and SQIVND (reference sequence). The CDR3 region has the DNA TGTGCCACCGGAGGGGGCAGATCCTACGAGCAGTACTTC. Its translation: CATGGGRSYEQYF.

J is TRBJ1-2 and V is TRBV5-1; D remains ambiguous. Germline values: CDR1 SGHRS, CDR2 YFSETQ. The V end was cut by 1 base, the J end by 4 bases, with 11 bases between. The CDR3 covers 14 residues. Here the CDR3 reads CASSLSPGFYGYTF. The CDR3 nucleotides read TGCGCCAGCAGCTTGTCGCCGGGTTTCTATGGCTACACCTTC.

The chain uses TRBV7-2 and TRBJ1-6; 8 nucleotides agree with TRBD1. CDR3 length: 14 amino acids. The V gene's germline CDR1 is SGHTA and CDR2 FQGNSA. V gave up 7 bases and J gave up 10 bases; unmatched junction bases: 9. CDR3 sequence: CASNEQGARSPLHF. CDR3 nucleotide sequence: TGTGCCAGCAACGAGCAGGGGGCTCGGTCACCCCTCCACTTT.

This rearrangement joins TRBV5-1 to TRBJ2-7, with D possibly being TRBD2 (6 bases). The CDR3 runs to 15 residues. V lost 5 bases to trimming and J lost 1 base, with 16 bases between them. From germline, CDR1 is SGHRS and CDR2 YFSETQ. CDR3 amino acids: CASRDLALKSYEQYF. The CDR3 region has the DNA TGCGCCAGCAGGGATCTAGCGCTTAAATCCTACGAGCAGTACTTC.

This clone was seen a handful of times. The CDR3 DNA sequence: TGCAGCGTTGGCCGGGACTTAAACACCGGGGAGCTGTTTTTT. The encoded protein is CSVGRDLNTGELFF. This chain uses TRBV29-1 with TRBJ2-2; maybe TRBD2 (6 bases). The germline V gene has CDR1 SQVTM and CDR2 ANQGSEA. The length of the CDR3 is 14 residues. V lost 4 bases to trimming and J lost 2 bases, with 11 bases between them.

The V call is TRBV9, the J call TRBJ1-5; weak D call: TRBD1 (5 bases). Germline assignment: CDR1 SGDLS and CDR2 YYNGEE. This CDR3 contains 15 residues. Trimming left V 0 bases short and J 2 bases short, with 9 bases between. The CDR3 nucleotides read TGTGCCAGCAGCGTAGGGGGCGGAGGCAATCAGCCCCAGCATTTT. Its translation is CASSVGGGGNQPQHF.

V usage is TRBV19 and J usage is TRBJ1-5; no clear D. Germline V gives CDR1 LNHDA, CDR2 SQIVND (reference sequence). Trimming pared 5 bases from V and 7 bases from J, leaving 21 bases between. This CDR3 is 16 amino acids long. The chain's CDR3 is CASSPSWASGGQPQHF. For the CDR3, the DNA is TGTGCCAGTAGTCCCTCGTGGGCCTCGGGAGGCCAGCCCCAGCATTTT.

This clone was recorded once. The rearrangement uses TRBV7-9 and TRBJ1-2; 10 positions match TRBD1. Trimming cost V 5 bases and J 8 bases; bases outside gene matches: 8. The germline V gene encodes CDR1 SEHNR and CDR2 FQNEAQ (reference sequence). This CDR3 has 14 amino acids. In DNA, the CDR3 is TGTGCCAGCAGCCCGGGACAGGGGTTGAGGGGCTACACCTTC. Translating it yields CASSPGQGLRGYTF.